This TCR beta chain was recorded in a study of shared clonotypes between healthy human individuals (TCRdb year 2020). Turning to the overall study: The cohort comprised two women and three men aged 18 to 49 years. For each donor, three plates each were used for CD4 naive and CD4 memory, two plates were used for CD8 naive, and one plate was used for CD8 memory. Blood TCR repertoires of 5 or 6 healthy adults were deeply sequenced to estimate repertoire size and the extent of clonotype sharing between individuals. To increase sequencing depth and limit assay-specific biases, different laboratories used diverse techniques to prepare libraries and sequence TCR repertoires. Between about 0.94 and 8.9 billion PBMCs per donor were obtained by leukapheresis.

From the cysteine through the phenylalanine, the CDR3 covers 14 amino acids. Only the CDR3 region is kept as DNA, spanning 42 bases read in frame from base 1. Looking up the germline V gene (reference sequence) yields CDR1 WNHNN and CDR2 SYGVQD. The donors were healthy, HIV-negative adults with no recently reported acute infections or vaccinations. All donors were Caucasian adults living in Nashville, Tennessee, USA. CD4+ T cells were enriched by magnetic negative selection; naive cells were then positively selected on CD45RA, and the negative fraction formed the memory subset. Blood was collected by leukapheresis, and PBMCs were isolated by Ficoll-Histopaque density gradient centrifugation and then cryopreserved in liquid nitrogen vapor phase. Analytical flow cytometry was used to check the purity and quantity of each magnetically sorted T cell population. Each sorted fraction had its genomic DNA isolated and then quantified by UV absorbance on a Nanodrop 2000c.

As regards this clone: Its antigen target is currently unknown. No base qualities exist here, and no much larger clone lies one base off it.

On the study overall, not on this receptor specifically: Naive subsets generally had larger estimated clonotype richness than memory subsets. Because the study included a small number of donors, the genetic and exposure-history diversity represented was limited. Sampling was restricted to blood, and TCR repertoires in tissue are likely to differ from TCR repertoires in blood. Compared with non-shared clonotypes, the clonotypes found in all four sorted-subset donors had higher generation probabilities. Pairwise subsampling led to the expectation that sequencing depth would affect the degree of clonotype sharing among donors. Across several donors, approximately 4.9% of naive CD4, approximately 3.6% of naive CD8, 2.3% of memory CD4, and 0.4% to 0.45% of memory CD8 clonotypes were shared. Even with the large sequencing depth, rarefaction of the sorted-subset datasets indicated that sequencing was incomplete.

Using the deep immunoSEQ assay, multiplex PCR amplified TCR CDR3 regions from genomic DNA. Extracted genomic DNA from each cell subset was distributed evenly across all wells of several immunoSEQ 96-well plates, and each plate was treated as a replicate. Each replicate PCR for sorted subsets received roughly 200 ng genomic DNA, equal to around 32,000 T cell genomes. Purified libraries were measured with a Qubit 3.0 fluorometer, size-checked on a Bioanalyzer 2100, and measured again with the KAPA Library Quantification kit. A separate single-read 150-cycle Illumina NextSeq 550 flow cell was used to sequence each immunoSEQ 96-well plate. The authors' analysis ran thus. Because the immunoSEQ output included only junctional sequences and no quality scores, the filtering could not be the same as the filtering used for full-length reads. To assign V/J genes and CDR3, sequences were annotated using PyIR, a Python wrapper for IgBLAST v1.9, with IMGT germline references. Any read was removed if the V/J assignment was weak (E-value above 1e-6), the CDR3 was missing, or the read contained stop codons, out-of-frame junctions, or ambiguous translated residues. V3J clonotypes were defined as sequences sharing the same inferred V gene, J gene, and CDR3 amino acid sequence. Percentage overlap between repertoires was calculated by dividing the number of shared unique clonotypes by the size of the smaller repertoire. Richness of each repertoire was evaluated using RTK rarefaction, the Chao1 estimator, and Recon v2.1 estimates of unobserved clonotypes. OLGA was used to compute generation probabilities for all TCRbeta clonotypes that the gDNA method yielded from a few donors. Not all clones reach the TCRdb copy of this immuneACCESS table, which keeps in-frame sequences only. Checked studies attribute under half of the gap to unresolved V genes and leave the rest unexplained. V, J and clone size derive from that table, while D and trimming were established from the DNA sequence. This sample lists 2.5 million or so clones; more than 80% were detected once. 0.13% to 0.15% of the sample comes from the top ten.

The chain joins TRBV10-1 to TRBJ2-5, with 10 bases in between that match TRBD2. The DNA end favors TRBJ2-7, so the J call may be wrong. The receptor comes from a man younger than 30 in good health. The sequencing sample was made of naive CD4+ T cells sorted from blood. Explained via the paper, the cell subset or site label denotes: CD45RA+ positively selected. CDR3 sequence: CASSVLAGAYEQYF. Read as DNA, the sequence is TGCGCCAGCAGCGTTCTAGCGGGAGCGTACGAGCAGTACTTC.